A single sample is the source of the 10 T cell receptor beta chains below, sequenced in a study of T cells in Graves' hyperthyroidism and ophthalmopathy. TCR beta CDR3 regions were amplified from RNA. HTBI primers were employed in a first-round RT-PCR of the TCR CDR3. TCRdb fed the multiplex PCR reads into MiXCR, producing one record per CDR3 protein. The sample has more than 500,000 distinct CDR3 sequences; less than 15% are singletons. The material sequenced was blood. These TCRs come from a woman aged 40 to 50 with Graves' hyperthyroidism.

The DNA of the CDR3 is TGCAGCGTATGGGGGACTAGCGGGGTTTCTTCCTACAATGAGCAGTTCTTC. This translates into CSVWGTSGVSSYNEQFF. V gene TRBV29-1 combines with J gene TRBJ2-1; 13 bases map to TRBD2. V was pared by 6 bases and J by 1 base, with 9 bases of the junction left unmatched. The CDR3 sequence is 17 residues long. Germline lookup yields CDR1 SQVTM and CDR2 ANQGSEA.

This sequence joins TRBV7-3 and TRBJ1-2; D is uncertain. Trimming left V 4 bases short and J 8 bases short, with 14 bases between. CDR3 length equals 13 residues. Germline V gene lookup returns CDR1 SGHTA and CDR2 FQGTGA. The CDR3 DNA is TGTGCCAGCAGCTCGGACCCATCGACCGGCTACACCTTC. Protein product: CASSSDPSTGYTF.

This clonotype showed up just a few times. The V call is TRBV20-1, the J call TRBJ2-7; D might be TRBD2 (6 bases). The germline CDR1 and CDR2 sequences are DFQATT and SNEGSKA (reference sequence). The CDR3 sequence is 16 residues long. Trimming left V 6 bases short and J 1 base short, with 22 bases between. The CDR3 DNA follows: TGCAGTGCCGAGCTAGGTATCGGGACTTTTTCCTACGAGCAGTACTTC. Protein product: CSAELGIGTFSYEQYF.

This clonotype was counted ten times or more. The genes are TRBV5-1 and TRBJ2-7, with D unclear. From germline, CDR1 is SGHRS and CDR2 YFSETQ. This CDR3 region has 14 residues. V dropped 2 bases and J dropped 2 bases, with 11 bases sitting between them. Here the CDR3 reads CASSFDPTTYEQYF. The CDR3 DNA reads TGCGCCAGCAGCTTCGACCCGACCACCTACGAGCAGTACTTC.

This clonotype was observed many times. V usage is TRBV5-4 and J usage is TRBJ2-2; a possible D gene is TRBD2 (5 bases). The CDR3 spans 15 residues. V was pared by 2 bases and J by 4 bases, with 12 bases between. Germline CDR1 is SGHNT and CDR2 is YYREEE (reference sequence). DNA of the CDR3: TGTGCCAGCAGCTTTGAGGGAATAGGCACCGGGGAGCTGTTTTTT. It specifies CASSFEGIGTGELFF.

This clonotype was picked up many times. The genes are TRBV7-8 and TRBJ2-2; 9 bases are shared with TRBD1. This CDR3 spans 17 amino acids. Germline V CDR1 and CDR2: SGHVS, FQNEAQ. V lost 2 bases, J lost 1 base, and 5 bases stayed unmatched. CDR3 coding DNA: TGTGCCAGCAGCTTAACAGGGGGCGCCGGGAACACCGGGGAGCTGTTTTTT. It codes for CASSLTGGAGNTGELFF.

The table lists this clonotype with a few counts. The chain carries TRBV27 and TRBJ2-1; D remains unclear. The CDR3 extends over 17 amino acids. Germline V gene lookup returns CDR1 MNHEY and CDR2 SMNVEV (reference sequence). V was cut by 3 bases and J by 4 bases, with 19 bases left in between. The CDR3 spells CASSFSPRPSEYNEQFF. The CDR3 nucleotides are TGTGCCAGCAGTTTCTCGCCTCGACCCTCCGAGTACAATGAGCAGTTCTTC.

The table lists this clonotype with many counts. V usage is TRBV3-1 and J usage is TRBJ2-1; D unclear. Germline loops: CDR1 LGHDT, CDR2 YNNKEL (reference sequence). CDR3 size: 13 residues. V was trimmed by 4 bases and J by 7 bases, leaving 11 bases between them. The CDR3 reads CASSPISVNEQFF. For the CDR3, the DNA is TGTGCCAGCAGCCCAATATCGGTTAATGAGCAGTTCTTC.

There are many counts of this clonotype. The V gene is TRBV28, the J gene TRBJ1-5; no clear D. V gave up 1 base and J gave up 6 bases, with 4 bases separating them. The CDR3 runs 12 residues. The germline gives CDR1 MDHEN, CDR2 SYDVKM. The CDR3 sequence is CASSLLGQPQHF. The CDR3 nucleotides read TGTGCCAGCAGTTTATTAGGTCAGCCCCAGCATTTT.

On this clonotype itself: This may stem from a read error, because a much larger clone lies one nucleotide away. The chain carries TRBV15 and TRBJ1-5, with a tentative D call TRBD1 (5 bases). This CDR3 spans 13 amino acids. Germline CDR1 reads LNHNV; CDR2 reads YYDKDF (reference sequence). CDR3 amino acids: CTTSKGINQPQHF. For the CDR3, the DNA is TGTACCACCAGTAAGGGGATCAATCAGCCCCAGCATTTT.